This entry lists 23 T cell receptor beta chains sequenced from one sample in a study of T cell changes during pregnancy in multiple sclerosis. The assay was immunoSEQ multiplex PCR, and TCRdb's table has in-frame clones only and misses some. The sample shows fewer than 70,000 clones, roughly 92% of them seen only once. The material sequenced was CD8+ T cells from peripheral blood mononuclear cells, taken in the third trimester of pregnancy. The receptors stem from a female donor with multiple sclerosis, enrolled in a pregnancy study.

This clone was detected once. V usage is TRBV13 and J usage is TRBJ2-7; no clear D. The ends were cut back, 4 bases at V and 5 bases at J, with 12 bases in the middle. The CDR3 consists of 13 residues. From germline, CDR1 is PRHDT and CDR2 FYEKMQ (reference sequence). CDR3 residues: CASSSRFYNEQYF. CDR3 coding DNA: TGTGCCAGCAGCTCGAGGTTTTATAACGAGCAGTACTTC.

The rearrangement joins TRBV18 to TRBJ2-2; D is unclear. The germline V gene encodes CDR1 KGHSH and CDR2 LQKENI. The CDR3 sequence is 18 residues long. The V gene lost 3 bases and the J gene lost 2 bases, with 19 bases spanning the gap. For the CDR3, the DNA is TGTGCCAGCTCACCCGAGACAAGTGTGCAGTACAACACCGGGGAGCTGTTTTTT. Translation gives CASSPETSVQYNTGELFF.

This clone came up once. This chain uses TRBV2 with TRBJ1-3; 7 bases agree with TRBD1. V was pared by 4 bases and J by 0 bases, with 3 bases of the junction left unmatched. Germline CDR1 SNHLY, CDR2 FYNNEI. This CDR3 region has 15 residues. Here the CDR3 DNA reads TGTGCCAGCAGTGCACAGGGGAGCTCTGGAAACACCATATATTTT. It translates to CASSAQGSSGNTIYF.

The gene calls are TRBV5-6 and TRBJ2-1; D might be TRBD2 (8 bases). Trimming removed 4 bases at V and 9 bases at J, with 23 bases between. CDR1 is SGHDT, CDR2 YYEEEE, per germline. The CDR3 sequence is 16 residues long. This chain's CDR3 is CASSPSYGRGLSEQFF. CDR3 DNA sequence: TGTGCCAGCAGCCCTTCTTACGGGAGGGGGCTCAGTGAGCAGTTCTTC.

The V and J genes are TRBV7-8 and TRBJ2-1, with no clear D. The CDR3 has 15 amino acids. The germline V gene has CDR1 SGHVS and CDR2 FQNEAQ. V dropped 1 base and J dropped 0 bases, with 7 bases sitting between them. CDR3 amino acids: CASSLGPGSYNEQFF. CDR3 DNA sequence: TGTGCCAGCAGCTTAGGTCCCGGCTCCTACAATGAGCAGTTCTTC. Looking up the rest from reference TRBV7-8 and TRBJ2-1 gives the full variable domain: GAGVSQSPRYKVAKRGQDVALRCDPISGHVSLFWYQQALGQGPEFLTYFQNEAQLDKSGLPSDRFFAERPEGSVSTLKIQRTQQEDSAVYLCASSLGPGSYNEQFFGPGTRLTVL.

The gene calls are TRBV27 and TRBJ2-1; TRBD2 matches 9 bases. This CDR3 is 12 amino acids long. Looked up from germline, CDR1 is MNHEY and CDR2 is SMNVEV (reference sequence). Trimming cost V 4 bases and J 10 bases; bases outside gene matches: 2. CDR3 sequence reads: CASSSGLAEQFF. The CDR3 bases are TGTGCCAGCAGTTCCGGACTAGCGGAGCAGTTCTTC.

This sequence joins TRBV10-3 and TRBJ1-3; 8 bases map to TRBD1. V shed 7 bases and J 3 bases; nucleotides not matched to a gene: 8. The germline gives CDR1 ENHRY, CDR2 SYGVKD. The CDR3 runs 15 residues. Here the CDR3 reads CAINPDREVGNTIYF. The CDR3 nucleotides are TGTGCCATCAACCCGGACAGGGAGGTTGGAAACACCATATATTTT.

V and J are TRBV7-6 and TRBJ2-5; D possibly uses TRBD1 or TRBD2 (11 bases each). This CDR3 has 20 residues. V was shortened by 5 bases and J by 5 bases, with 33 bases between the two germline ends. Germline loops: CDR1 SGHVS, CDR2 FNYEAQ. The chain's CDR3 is CASSHPGQGASGRPRETQYF. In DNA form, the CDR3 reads TGTGCCAGCAGCCACCCCGGACAGGGGGCTAGCGGGAGGCCCCGGGAGACCCAGTACTTC.

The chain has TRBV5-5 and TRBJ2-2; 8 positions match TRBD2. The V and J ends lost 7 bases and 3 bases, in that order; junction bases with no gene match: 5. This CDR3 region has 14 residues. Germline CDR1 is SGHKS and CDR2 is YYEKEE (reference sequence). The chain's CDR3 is CASLQTSDTGELFF. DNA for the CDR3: TGTGCCAGCCTCCAGACTAGCGACACCGGGGAGCTGTTTTTT.

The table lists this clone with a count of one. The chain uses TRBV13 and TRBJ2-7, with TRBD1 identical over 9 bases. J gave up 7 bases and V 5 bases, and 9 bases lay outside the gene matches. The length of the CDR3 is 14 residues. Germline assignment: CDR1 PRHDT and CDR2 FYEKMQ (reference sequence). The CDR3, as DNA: TGTGCCAGCAGCCCCCGGACAGGGGTTGAGGAGCAGTACTTC. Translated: CASSPRTGVEEQYF.

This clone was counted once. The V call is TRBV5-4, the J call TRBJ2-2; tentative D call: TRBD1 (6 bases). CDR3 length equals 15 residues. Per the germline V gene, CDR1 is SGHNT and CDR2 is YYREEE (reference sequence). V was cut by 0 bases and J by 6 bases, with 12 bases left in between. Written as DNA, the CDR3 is TGTGCCAGCAGCTTGGCAGGGGTCTACCCCGGGGAGCTGTTTTTT. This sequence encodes CASSLAGVYPGELFF.

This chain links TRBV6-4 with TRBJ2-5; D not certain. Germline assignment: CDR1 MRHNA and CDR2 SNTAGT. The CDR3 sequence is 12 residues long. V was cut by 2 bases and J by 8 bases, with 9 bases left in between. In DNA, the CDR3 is TGTGCCAGCAGTGACAGCCTAGGAACCCAGTACTTC. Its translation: CASSDSLGTQYF.

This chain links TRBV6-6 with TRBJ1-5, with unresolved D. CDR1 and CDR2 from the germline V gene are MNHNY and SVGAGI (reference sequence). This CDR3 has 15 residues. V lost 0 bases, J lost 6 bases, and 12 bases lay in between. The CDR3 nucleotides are TGTGCCAGCAGTTACTCGGCGGGGAGCGGTCAGCCCCAGCATTTT. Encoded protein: CASSYSAGSGQPQHF.

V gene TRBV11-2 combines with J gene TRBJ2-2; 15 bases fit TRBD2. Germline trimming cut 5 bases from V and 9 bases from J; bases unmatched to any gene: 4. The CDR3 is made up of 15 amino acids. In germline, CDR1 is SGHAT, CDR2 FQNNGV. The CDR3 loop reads CASSPGTSGRWELFF. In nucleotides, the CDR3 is TGTGCCAGCAGCCCCGGGACTAGCGGGAGGTGGGAGCTGTTTTTT.

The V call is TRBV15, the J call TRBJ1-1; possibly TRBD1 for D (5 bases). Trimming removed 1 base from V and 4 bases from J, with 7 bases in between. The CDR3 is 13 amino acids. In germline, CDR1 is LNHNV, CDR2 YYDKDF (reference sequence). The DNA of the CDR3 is TGTGCCACCAGCAGAGGGGGGGGCACTGAAGCTTTCTTT. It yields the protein CATSRGGGTEAFF.

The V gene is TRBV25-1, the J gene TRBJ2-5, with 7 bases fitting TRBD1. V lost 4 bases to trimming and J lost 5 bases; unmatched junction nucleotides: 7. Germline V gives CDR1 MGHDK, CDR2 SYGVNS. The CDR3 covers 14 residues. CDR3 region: CASSGRTGAETQYF. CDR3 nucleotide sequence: TGTGCCAGCAGTGGCCGGACAGGAGCGGAGACCCAGTACTTC.

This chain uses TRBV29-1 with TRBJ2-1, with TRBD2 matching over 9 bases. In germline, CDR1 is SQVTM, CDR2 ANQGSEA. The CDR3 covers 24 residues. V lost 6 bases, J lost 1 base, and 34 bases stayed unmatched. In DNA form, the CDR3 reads TGCAGCGTCGTTGGTTTGGTCCCCGGGTCGGTAGCGGGAGTGGGGGATTCATCCTACAATGAGCAGTTCTTC. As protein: CSVVGLVPGSVAGVGDSSYNEQFF.

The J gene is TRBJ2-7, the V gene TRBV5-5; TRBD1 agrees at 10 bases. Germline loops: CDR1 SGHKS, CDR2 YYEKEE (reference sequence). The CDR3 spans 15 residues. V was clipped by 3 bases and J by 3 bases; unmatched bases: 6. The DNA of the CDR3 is TGTGCCAGCAGCTCAGAGACAGGGGGCTTCTACGAGCAGTACTTC. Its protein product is CASSSETGGFYEQYF.

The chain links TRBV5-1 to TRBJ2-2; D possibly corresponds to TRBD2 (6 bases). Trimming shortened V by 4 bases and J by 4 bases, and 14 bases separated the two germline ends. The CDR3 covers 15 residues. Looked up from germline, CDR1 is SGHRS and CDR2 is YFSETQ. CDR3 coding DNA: TGCGCCAGCAGCCCGGAGGGACGGGGCACCGGGGAGCTGTTTTTT. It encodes CASSPEGRGTGELFF.

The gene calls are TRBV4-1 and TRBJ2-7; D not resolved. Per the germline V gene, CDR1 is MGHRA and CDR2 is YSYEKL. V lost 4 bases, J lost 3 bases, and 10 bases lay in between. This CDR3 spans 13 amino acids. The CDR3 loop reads CASSPQPGYEQYF. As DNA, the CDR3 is TGCGCCAGCAGCCCTCAGCCAGGCTACGAGCAGTACTTC.

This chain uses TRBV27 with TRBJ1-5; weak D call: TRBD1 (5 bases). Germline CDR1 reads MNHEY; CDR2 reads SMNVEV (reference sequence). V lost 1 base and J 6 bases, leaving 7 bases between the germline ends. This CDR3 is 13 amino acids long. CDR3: CASSLLGAQPQHF. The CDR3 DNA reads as TGTGCCAGCAGTTTATTAGGGGCTCAGCCCCAGCATTTT.

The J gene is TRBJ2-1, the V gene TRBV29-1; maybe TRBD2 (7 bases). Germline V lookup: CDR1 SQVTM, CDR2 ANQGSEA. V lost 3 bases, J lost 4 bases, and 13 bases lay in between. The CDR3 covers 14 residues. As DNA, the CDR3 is TGCAGCGTTGACGCTAGCGGACAGTACAATGAGCAGTTCTTC. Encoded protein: CSVDASGQYNEQFF.

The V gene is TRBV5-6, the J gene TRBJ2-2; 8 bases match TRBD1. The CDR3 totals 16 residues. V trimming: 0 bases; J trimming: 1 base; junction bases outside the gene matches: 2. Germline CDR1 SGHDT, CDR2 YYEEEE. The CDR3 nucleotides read TGTGCCAGCAGCTTGGTTGGGACAGGGAACACCGGGGAGCTGTTTTTT. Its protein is CASSLVGTGNTGELFF.